One T cell receptor beta chain is described in this entry. This entry is derived from a study of blood T cell repertoires in COVID-19. The CDR3 length is 17 residues. Germline trimming cut 3 bases from V and 0 bases from J; bases unmatched to any gene: 3. CDR1 is MDHEN, CDR2 SYDVKM, per germline. Produced via immunoSEQ multiplex PCR; TCRdb's table is partial and in-frame only. In the table there are more than 65,000 clones, about four fifths of which are singletons. The TCR sequence derives from a human donor in a cohort sampled during active COVID-19. Sequencing input: peripheral blood. The chain uses TRBV28 and TRBJ2-3; the match to TRBD2 covers 13 bases. The CDR3 region has the DNA TGTGCCAGCAGTTTTATGACTAGCGGGGGGAGCACAGATACGCAGTATTTT. As protein: CASSFMTSGGSTDTQYF.